This section outlines one TCR beta chain sequence together with its context. The CDR3 has 15 residues. Trimming cost V 5 bases and J 2 bases; bases outside gene matches: 4. Germline CDR1 LGHDT, CDR2 YNNKEL (reference sequence). The assay was immunoSEQ multiplex PCR, and TCRdb's table has in-frame clones only and misses some. The sample records approximately 110,000 clones, approximately 92% being singletons. This record belongs to a study of T cell responses to AZD1222 COVID-19 vaccine. This clonotype was obtained from an adult in good health. The sequenced sample was peripheral blood, obtained on day 0 of AZD1222 vaccination. The chain has TRBV3-1 (or the pseudogene TRBV3-2) and TRBJ2-5, with 11 nucleotides matching TRBD2. CDR3 sequence: CASSGGLAGQETQYF. The CDR3 DNA follows: TGTGCCAGCAGCGGTGGACTAGCGGGTCAAGAGACCCAGTACTTC.